These 23 T cell receptor beta chains were all obtained from the same sample, sequenced in a study of memory CD4+ T cells and cytomegalovirus serostatus. Single viable CD3+CD4+CD8-CD45RO+ cells were sorted as the memory CD4+ T cells. Data came from immunoSEQ multiplex PCR; TCRdb stores just in-frame clones and leaves some out. The sample includes about 58,000 clones, more than 70% of them seen just once. Sample: memory CD4+ T cells from blood. The receptors originated from an adult in good health and CMV-seronegative. Some clones in this sample may be carry-over from other donors' samples.

The chain links TRBV19 to TRBJ2-2, with D unclear. Germline values: CDR1 LNHDA, CDR2 SQIVND (reference sequence). The CDR3 contains 14 residues. Trimming left V 0 bases short and J 4 bases short, with 6 bases between. CDR3 DNA: TGTGCCAGTAGTATAGATCGGAGCACCGGGGAGCTGTTTTTT. It specifies CASSIDRSTGELFF.

The rearrangement uses TRBV5-1 and TRBJ2-7; D possibly corresponds to TRBD1 (6 bases). The germline gives CDR1 SGHRS, CDR2 YFSETQ. With 4 bases removed from V and 2 bases from J, the gap between germline ends came to 13 bases. This CDR3 comprises 14 residues. The CDR3 bases are TGCGCCAGCAGCATAGGACAGCGTGCCTACGAGCAGTACTTC. Amino acid sequence: CASSIGQRAYEQYF.

This chain connects TRBV7-8 to TRBJ1-5; D ambiguous. The CDR3 consists of 12 residues. The V gene's germline CDR1 is SGHVS and CDR2 FQNEAQ. V was trimmed by 5 bases and J by 5 bases, leaving 7 bases between them. The CDR3 spells CASSPYDQPQHF. CDR3 nucleotide sequence: TGTGCCAGCAGCCCATATGATCAGCCCCAGCATTTT.

This clone was recorded a few times. The rearrangement uses TRBV18 and TRBJ2-7; 14 bases align to TRBD2. After removal of 2 bases from V and 4 bases from J, the junction contained 4 bases not matched to a gene. The CDR3 has 16 residues. In germline, CDR1 is KGHSH, CDR2 LQKENI. The CDR3 loop reads CASSPTGLAGVYEQYF. Written as DNA, the CDR3 is TGTGCCAGCTCACCAACGGGACTAGCGGGAGTTTACGAGCAGTACTTC.

The sample holds one count of this clone. The V gene is TRBV10-1, the J gene TRBJ2-3; D gene unclear. Germline V gives CDR1 WNHNN, CDR2 SYGVQD (reference sequence). Trimming left V 3 bases short and J 4 bases short, with 5 bases between. The CDR3 has 12 residues. The CDR3 DNA sequence: TGCGCCAGCAGTGATTCCCCAGATACGCAGTATTTT. It translates to CASSDSPDTQYF.

The chain combines TRBV30 with TRBJ2-3; TRBD2 matches 8 bases. The CDR3 runs 14 residues. The germline CDR1 and CDR2 sequences are GTSNPN and SVGIG (reference sequence). J was trimmed by 0 bases and V by 3 bases; bases with no gene match: 2. The DNA of the CDR3 is TGTGCCTGGAGGGTAGCGGGGAGCACAGATACGCAGTATTTT. Its protein is CAWRVAGSTDTQYF.

The rearrangement links TRBV10-3 to TRBJ2-5, with D possibly being TRBD1 (5 bases). Germline V gene sequence: CDR1 ENHRY, CDR2 SYGVKD. The CDR3 totals 14 residues. V was cut by 3 bases and J by 4 bases, with 12 bases left in between. DNA for the CDR3: TGTGCCATCAGTGAAGGGGTGCCGACAGAGACCCAGTACTTC. Its protein is CAISEGVPTETQYF.

This clone was counted once. The CDR3, as DNA: TGTGCCATCAGTGAGTCGCGGGAGCGGACCTACGAGCAGTACTTC. As protein: CAISESRERTYEQYF. The genes are TRBV10-3 and TRBJ2-7; 7 positions agree with TRBD2. The CDR3 is 15 residues long. Germline CDR1 ENHRY, CDR2 SYGVKD. V lost 0 bases, J lost 2 bases, and 4 bases stayed unmatched.

The V gene is TRBV6-1, the J gene TRBJ1-1, with D perhaps TRBD1 (6 bases). Trimming left V 2 bases short and J 1 base short, with 11 bases between. The CDR3 covers 15 residues. Germline V CDR1 and CDR2: MNHNS, SASEGT. For the CDR3, the DNA is TGTGCCAGCAGTGAATGGCAGGGGCGGAACACTGAAGCTTTCTTT. Translating it yields CASSEWQGRNTEAFF.

CDR3 bases: TGTGCCAGCTCACCACCGAGGAGGCGGGAGGACTCCTACGAGCAGTACTTC. As protein: CASSPPRRREDSYEQYF. The chain employs TRBV18 and TRBJ2-7; TRBD2 agrees at 8 bases. V lost 0 bases to trimming and J lost 0 bases; unmatched junction nucleotides: 7. Looked up from germline, CDR1 is KGHSH and CDR2 is LQKENI. CDR3 size: 17 residues.

The rearrangement joins TRBV18 to TRBJ1-1; D unclear. Germline V gene lookup returns CDR1 KGHSH and CDR2 LQKENI. The CDR3 runs to 16 residues. V was cut by 3 bases and J by 1 base, with 15 bases left in between. The DNA for the CDR3 is TGTGCCAGCTCACCGCAAAGCGGTTTAAGGAACACTGAAGCTTTCTTT. Its protein is CASSPQSGLRNTEAFF.

The rearrangement links TRBV5-4 to TRBJ2-3; D may correspond to TRBD1 or TRBD2 (6 bases each). The CDR3 runs 13 residues. CDR1 SGHNT and CDR2 YYREEE come from the germline V gene (reference sequence). The V gene lost 5 bases and the J gene lost 6 bases, with 13 bases spanning the gap. Here the CDR3 reads CASRQGLQDTQYF. In DNA, the CDR3 is TGTGCCAGCAGACAGGGACTCCAGGATACGCAGTATTTT.

The chain is built from TRBV4-3 and TRBJ1-3; no firm D call. Between the trimmed V and J ends, which lost 4 bases and 4 bases, there was a span of 14 bases. This CDR3 is built from 15 residues. CDR1 and CDR2 (germline): LGHNA, YSLEER. The CDR3 is CASSPLLYGGNTIYF. The CDR3 DNA sequence: TGCGCCAGCAGCCCCCTTCTCTACGGAGGAAACACCATATATTTT.

V is TRBV19 and J is TRBJ1-4, with D perhaps matching TRBD1 (5 bases). With 6 bases removed from V and 7 bases from J, the gap between germline ends came to 18 bases. This CDR3 spans 15 amino acids. Germline V gene lookup returns CDR1 LNHDA and CDR2 SQIVND (reference sequence). The CDR3 nucleotides read TGTGCCAGTAGCACCCGGACCGGGGCCTCTGAAAAACTGTTTTTT. Amino acid sequence: CASSTRTGASEKLFF.

V is TRBV11-2 and J is TRBJ2-1; the match to TRBD2 covers 12 bases. The germline V gene has CDR1 SGHAT and CDR2 FQNNGV. The V and J ends lost 3 bases and 9 bases, in that order; junction bases with no gene match: 6. CDR3 length equals 15 residues. The CDR3 DNA reads TGTGCCAGCAGCTTCCCGACTAGCGGGAGTAGTGAGCAGTTCTTC. It specifies CASSFPTSGSSEQFF.

The chain couples TRBV9 to TRBJ2-1, with D possibly being TRBD1 (5 bases). Trimming took 3 bases from V and 1 from J, leaving 11 bases between them. The CDR3 runs to 15 residues. CDR1 is SGDLS and CDR2 is YYNGEE in the germline V gene. The CDR3 sequence is CASSATGPSYNEQFF. For the CDR3, the DNA is TGTGCCAGCAGCGCTACAGGACCTTCCTACAATGAGCAGTTCTTC.

This clone occurred once. The chain employs TRBV5-6 and TRBJ2-3; 9 bases are shared with TRBD2. The CDR3 totals 13 residues. V lost 4 bases and J lost 6; bases outside the gene matches: 3. Germline V gene data show CDR1 as SGHDT and CDR2 as YYEEEE. The CDR3 bases are TGTGCCAGCAGCATTAGCGGGAGTGATACGCAGTATTTT. Encoded protein: CASSISGSDTQYF.

The J gene is TRBJ2-3, the V gene TRBV11-2; perhaps TRBD2 as D (7 bases). The CDR3 sequence is 16 residues long. Germline V gene data show CDR1 as SGHAT and CDR2 as FQNNGV. Between the trimmed V and J ends, which lost 0 bases and 9 bases, there was a span of 19 bases. CDR3 residues: CASSLDLELAQGTQYF. In DNA form, the CDR3 reads TGTGCCAGCAGCTTAGATCTGGAACTAGCGCAGGGGACGCAGTATTTT.

This sequence joins TRBV4-3 and TRBJ2-1; D might be TRBD1 (5 bases). The CDR3 loop spans 14 amino acids. Trimming left V 3 bases short and J 10 bases short, with 16 bases between. Looked up from germline, CDR1 is LGHNA and CDR2 is YSLEER. The CDR3 loop is CASSHRRVQGEQFF. The DNA of the CDR3 is TGCGCCAGCAGCCATCGCAGGGTTCAAGGGGAGCAGTTCTTC.

The V call is TRBV7-2, the J call TRBJ2-1, with D tentatively TRBD2 (6 bases). V lost 1 base to trimming and J lost 9 bases, with 19 bases between them. The V gene's germline CDR1 is SGHTA and CDR2 FQGNSA. The CDR3 covers 16 residues. The DNA for the CDR3 is TGTGCCAGCAGCTTAGATGGGGCTAGCGCTAGTGGTGAGCAGTTCTTC. Protein: CASSLDGASASGEQFF.

On this clone itself: One end of the junction varies from germline; a read error may be responsible. The gene calls are TRBV10-2 and TRBJ2-7, with a tentative D call TRBD2 (6 bases). The CDR3 is made up of 15 amino acids. From germline, CDR1 is WSHSY and CDR2 SAAADI. CDR3 bases: TGCGCCAGGAGTGAGGGGAGCGGGCTCTCCTACGAGCAGTACTTC. Amino acid sequence: CARSEGSGLSYEQYF.

This clone was counted a single time. The chain couples TRBV7-8 to TRBJ1-1, with TRBD1 as a possible D gene (6 bases). The CDR3 runs 16 residues. Trimming took off 1 base at V and 4 bases at J, with 16 bases between the two ends. Per germline, CDR1 SGHVS and CDR2 FQNEAQ. The CDR3 coding sequence is TGTGCCAGCAGCTTAGTGGGGGCGCTCCGGGCCACTGAAGCTTTCTTT. Translating it yields CASSLVGALRATEAFF.

This clone was observed a handful of times. The chain uses TRBV7-8 and TRBJ2-3, with 8 bases matching TRBD2. With 5 bases clipped from V and 4 bases from J, the junction kept 8 bases outside the gene matches. Per the germline V gene, CDR1 is SGHVS and CDR2 is FQNEAQ. The CDR3 spans 15 residues. The CDR3 reads CASSPRWTSSDTQYF. In DNA form, the CDR3 reads TGTGCCAGCAGCCCCCGATGGACTAGCTCAGATACGCAGTATTTT.